This passage covers 3 T cell receptor beta chains from one sample sequenced in a study of spatial heterogeneity in lung cancer. The time point is: blood at routine non-recurrence follow-up after resection. MiXCR, applied by TCRdb to the 5' RACE reads, yields one record per CDR3 protein. The table includes 15,000 to 20,000 distinct CDR3 sequences, 9.2% detected once. The sequences come from PBMCs, collected at follow-up. These receptors came from a male donor with early-stage non-small cell lung cancer.

The rearrangement joins TRBV12-3 or TRBV12-4 to TRBJ1-1; a weak D match, TRBD1 (5 bases). Trimming stripped 3 bases from V and 2 bases from J, with 10 bases between. The CDR3 totals 14 residues. CDR3 residues: CASSFGGSNTEAFF. The CDR3 region has the DNA TGTGCCAGCAGTTTTGGGGGTTCCAACACTGAAGCTTTCTTT.

This clonotype was seen repeatedly, ten times or more. CDR3 residues: CASSLDRGHRNEQFF. In DNA form, the CDR3 reads TGTGCCAGCAGCTTAGACAGGGGGCATCGAAATGAGCAGTTCTTC. This chain connects TRBV7-8 to TRBJ2-1; 9 bases map to TRBD1. The CDR3 consists of 15 residues. The V and J ends lost 1 base and 7 bases, in that order; junction bases with no gene match: 5. CDR1 is SGHVS, CDR2 FQNEAQ, per germline.

In this sample, this clonotype turned up many times. The rearrangement uses TRBV30 and TRBJ1-2, with D tentatively TRBD1 (6 bases). Trimming cost V 0 bases and J 2 bases, with 10 bases left between them. Per the germline V gene, CDR1 is GTSNPN and CDR2 is SVGIG (reference sequence). CDR3 length equals 14 residues. CDR3 in DNA: TGTGCCTGGAGTGTACAAGGGGGGAACTATGGCTACACCTTC. The encoded protein is CAWSVQGGNYGYTF.